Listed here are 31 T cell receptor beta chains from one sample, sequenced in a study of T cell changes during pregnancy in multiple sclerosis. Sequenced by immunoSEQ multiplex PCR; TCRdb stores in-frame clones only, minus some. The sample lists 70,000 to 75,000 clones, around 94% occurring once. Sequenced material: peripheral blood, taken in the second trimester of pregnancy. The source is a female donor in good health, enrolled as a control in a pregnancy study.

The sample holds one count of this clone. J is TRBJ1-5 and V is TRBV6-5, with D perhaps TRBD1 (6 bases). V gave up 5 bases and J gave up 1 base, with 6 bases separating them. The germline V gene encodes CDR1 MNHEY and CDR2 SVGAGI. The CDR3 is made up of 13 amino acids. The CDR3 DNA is TGTGCCAGCAGTGACAGGAGCAATCAGCCCCAGCATTTT. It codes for CASSDRSNQPQHF.

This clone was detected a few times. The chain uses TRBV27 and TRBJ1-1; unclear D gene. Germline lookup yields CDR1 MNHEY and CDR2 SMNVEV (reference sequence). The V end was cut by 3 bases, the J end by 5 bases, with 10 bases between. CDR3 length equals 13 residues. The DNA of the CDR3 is TGTGCCAGCAGTTTCGGGGAGGGAACTGAAGCTTTCTTT. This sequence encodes CASSFGEGTEAFF.

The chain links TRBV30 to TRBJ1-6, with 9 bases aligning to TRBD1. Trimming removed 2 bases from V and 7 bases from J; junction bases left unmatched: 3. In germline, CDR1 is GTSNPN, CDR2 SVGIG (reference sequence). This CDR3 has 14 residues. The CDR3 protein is CAWSMDRGNSPLHF. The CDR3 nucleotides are TGTGCCTGGAGTATGGACAGGGGCAATTCACCCCTCCACTTT.

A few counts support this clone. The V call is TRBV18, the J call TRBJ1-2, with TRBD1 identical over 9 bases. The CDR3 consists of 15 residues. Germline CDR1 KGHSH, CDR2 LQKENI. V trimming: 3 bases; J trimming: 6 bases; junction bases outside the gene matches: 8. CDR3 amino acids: CASSPRTGETDGYTF. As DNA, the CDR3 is TGTGCCAGCTCACCTCGGACAGGGGAAACGGATGGCTACACCTTC. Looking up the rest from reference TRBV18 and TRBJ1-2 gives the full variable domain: NAGVMQNPRHLVRRRGQEARLRCSPMKGHSHVYWYRQLPEEGLKFMVYLQKENIIDESGMPKERFSAEFPKEGPSILRIQQVVRGDSAAYFCASSPRTGETDGYTFGSGTRLTVV.

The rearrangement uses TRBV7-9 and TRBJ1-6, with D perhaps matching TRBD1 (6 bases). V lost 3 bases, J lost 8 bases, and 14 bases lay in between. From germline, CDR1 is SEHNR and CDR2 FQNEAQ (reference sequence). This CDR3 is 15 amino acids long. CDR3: CASSFPQGLYSPLHF. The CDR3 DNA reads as TGTGCCAGCAGCTTTCCACAGGGTTTGTATTCACCCCTCCACTTT.

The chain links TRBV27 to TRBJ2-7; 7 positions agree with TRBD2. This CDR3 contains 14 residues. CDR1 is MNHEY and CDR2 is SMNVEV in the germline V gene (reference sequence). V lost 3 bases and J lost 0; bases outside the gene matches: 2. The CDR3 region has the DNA TGTGCCAGCAGTTTCGGCGGGGGCTCCTACGAGCAGTACTTC. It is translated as CASSFGGGSYEQYF.

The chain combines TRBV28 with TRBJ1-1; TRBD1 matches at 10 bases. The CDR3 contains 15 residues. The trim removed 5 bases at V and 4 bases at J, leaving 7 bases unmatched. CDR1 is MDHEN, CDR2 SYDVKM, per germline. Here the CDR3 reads CASSPDRGIVTEAFF. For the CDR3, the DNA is TGTGCCAGCAGTCCGGACAGGGGGATCGTCACTGAAGCTTTCTTT.

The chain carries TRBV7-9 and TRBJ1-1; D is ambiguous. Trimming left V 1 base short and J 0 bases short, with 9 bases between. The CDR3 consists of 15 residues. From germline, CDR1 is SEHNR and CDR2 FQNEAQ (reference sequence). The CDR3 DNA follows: TGTGCCAGCAGCTTAGGGCCCCTTATGAACACTGAAGCTTTCTTT. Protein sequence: CASSLGPLMNTEAFF.

In DNA, the CDR3 is TGTGCCATCAGACAGGGACAGGGAGCCGGGGAGCTGTTTTTT. This codes for CAIRQGQGAGELFF. The J gene is TRBJ2-2, the V gene TRBV10-3, with 9 bases matching TRBD1. The CDR3 spans 14 residues. Germline V gives CDR1 ENHRY, CDR2 SYGVKD. The junction had 5 bases not matched to a gene; V was cut back by 6 bases and J by 6 bases.

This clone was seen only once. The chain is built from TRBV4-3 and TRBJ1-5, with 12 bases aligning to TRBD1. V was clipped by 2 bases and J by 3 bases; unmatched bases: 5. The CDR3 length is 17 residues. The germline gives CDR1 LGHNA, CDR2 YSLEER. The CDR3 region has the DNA TGCGCCAGCAGCCAACCGGGACAGGGGGCGAACAATCAGCCCCAGCATTTT. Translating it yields CASSQPGQGANNQPQHF.

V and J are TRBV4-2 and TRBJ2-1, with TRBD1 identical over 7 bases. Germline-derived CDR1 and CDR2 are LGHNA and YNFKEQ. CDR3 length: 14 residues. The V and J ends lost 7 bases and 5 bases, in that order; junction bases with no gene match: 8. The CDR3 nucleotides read TGTGCCAGCACAGGGGGTGTAAACGACAATGAGCAGTTCTTC. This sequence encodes CASTGGVNDNEQFF.

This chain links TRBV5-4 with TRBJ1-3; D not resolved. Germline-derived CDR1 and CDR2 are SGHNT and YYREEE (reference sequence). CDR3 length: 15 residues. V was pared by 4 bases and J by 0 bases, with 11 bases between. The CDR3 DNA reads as TGTGCCAGCAGCACTCGACTGAGCTCTGGAAACACCATATATTTT. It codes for CASSTRLSSGNTIYF.

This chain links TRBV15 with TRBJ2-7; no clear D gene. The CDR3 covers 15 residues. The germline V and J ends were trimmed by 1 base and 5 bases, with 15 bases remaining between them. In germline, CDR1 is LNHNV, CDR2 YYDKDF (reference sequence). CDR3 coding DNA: TGTGCCACCAGCAGAGTCGGTAGCAACAACCACGAGCAGTACTTC. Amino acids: CATSRVGSNNHEQYF.

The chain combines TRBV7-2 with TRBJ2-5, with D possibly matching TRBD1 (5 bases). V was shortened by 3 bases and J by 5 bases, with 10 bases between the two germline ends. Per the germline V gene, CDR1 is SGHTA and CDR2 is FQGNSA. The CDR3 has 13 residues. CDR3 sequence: CASSFQSGETQYF. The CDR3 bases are TGTGCCAGCAGCTTCCAATCAGGGGAGACCCAGTACTTC.

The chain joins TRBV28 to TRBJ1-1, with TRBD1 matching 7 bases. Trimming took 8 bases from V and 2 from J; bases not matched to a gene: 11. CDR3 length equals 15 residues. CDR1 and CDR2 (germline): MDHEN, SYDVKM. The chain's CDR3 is CASPPPTGPNTEAFF. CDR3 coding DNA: TGTGCCAGCCCCCCCCCGACAGGGCCCAACACTGAAGCTTTCTTT. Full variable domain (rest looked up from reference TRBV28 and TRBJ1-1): DVKVTQSSRYLVKRTGEKVFLECVQDMDHENMFWYRQDPGLGLRLIYFSYDVKMKEKGDIPEGYSVSREKKERFSLILESASTNQTSMYLCASPPPTGPNTEAFFGQGTRLTVV.

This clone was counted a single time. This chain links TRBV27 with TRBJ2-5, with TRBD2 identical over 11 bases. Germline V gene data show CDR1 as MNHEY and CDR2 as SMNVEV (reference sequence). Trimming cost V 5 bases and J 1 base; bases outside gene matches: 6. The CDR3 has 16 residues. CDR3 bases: TGTGCCAGCAGTCACCTAGCGGGGGGCACCCAAGAGACCCAGTACTTC. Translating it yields CASSHLAGGTQETQYF.

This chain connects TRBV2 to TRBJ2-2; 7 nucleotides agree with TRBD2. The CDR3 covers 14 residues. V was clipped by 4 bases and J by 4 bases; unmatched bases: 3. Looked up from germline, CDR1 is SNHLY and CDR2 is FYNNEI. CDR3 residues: CASSVGGSTGELFF. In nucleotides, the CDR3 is TGTGCCAGCAGTGTCGGGGGGAGCACCGGGGAGCTGTTTTTT. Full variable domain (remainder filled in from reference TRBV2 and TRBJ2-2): EPEVTQTPSHQVTQMGQEVILRCVPISNHLYFYWYRQILGQKVEFLVSFYNNEISEKSEIFDDQFSVERPDGSNFTLKIRSTKLEDSAMYFCASSVGGSTGELFFGEGSRLTVL.

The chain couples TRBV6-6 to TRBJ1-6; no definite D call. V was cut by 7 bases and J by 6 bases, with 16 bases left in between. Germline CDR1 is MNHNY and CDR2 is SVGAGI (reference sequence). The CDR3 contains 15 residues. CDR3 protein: CASTHGGYGNSPLHF. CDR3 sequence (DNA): TGTGCCAGCACCCACGGAGGTTATGGTAATTCACCCCTCCACTTT.

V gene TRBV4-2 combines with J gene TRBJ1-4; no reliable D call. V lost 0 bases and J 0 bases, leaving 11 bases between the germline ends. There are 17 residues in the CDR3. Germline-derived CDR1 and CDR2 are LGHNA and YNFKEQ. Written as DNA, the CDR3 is TGTGCCAGCAGCCAAGATTCAGGTAGCGCAACTAATGAAAAACTGTTTTTT. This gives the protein CASSQDSGSATNEKLFF.

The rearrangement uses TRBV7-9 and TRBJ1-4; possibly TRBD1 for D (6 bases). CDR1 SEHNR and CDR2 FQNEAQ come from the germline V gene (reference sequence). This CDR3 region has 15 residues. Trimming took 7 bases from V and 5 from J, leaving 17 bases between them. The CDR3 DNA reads TGTGCCAGCACCACCCGGGGGGCGCGAAATGAAAAACTGTTTTTT. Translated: CASTTRGARNEKLFF.

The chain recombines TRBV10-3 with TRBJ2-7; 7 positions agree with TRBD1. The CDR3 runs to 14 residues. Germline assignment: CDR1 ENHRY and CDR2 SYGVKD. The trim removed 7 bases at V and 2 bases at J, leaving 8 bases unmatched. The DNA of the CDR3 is TGTGCCATCAAGGGGGCAGTCGGGCCCTACGAGCAGTACTTC. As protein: CAIKGAVGPYEQYF.

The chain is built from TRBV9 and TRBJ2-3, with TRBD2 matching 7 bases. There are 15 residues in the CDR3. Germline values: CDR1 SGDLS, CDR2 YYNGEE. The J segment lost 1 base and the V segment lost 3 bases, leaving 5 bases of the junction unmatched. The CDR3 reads CASSASGVRTDTQYF. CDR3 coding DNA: TGTGCCAGCAGCGCCAGCGGGGTGCGCACAGATACGCAGTATTTT.

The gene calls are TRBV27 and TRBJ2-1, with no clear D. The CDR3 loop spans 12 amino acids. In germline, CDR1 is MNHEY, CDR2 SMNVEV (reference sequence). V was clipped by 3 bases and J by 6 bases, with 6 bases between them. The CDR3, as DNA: TGTGCCAGCAGTTTTTACGGCAATGAGCAGTTCTTC. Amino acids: CASSFYGNEQFF.

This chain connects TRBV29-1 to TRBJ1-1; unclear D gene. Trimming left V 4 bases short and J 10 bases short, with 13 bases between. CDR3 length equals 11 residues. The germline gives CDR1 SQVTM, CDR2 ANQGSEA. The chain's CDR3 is CSVVEGIGAFF. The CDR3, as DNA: TGCAGCGTTGTTGAGGGTATTGGAGCTTTCTTT.

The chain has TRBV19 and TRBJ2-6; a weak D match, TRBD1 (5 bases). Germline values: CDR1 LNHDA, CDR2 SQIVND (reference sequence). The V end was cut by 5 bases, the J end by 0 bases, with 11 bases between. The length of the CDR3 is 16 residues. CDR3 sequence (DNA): TGTGCCAGTAGTTGGACACCCTCCTCTGGGGCCAACGTCCTGACTTTC. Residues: CASSWTPSSGANVLTF.

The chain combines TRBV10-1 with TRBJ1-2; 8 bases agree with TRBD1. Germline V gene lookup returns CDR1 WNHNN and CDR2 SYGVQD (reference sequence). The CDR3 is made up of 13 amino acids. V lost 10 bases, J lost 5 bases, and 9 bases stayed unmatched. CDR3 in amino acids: CATTGGSRYGYTF. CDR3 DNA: TGCGCCACCACAGGGGGAAGCAGGTATGGCTACACCTTC.

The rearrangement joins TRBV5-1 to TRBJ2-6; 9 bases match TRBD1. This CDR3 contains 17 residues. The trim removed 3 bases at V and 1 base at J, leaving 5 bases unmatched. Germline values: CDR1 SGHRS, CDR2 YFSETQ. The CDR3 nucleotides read TGCGCCAGCAGCTGGGACAGGGCGGGATCTGGGGCCAACGTCCTGACTTTC. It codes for CASSWDRAGSGANVLTF.

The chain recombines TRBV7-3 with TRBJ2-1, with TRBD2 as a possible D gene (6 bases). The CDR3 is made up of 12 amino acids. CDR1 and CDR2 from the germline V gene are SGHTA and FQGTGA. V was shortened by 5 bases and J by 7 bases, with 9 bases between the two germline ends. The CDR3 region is CASSPGGNEQFF. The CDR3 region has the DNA TGTGCCAGCAGCCCTGGGGGGAATGAGCAGTTCTTC. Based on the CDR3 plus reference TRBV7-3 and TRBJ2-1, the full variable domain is GAGVSQTPSNKVTEKGKYVELRCDPISGHTALYWYRQSLGQGPEFLIYFQGTGAADDSGLPNDRFFAVRPEGSVSTLKIQRTERGDSAVYLCASSPGGNEQFFGPGTRLTVL.

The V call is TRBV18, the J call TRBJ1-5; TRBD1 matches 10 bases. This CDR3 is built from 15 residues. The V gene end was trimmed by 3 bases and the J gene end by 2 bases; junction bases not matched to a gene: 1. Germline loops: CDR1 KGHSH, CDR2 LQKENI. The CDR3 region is CASSPGTGGNQPQHF. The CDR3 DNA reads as TGTGCCAGCTCACCCGGGACAGGGGGCAATCAGCCCCAGCATTTT.

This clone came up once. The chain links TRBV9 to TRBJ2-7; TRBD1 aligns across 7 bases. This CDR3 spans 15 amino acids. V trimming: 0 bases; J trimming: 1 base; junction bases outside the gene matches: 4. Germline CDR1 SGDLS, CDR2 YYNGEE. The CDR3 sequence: CASSVGTGPSYEQYF. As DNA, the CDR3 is TGTGCCAGCAGCGTAGGGACAGGACCGTCCTACGAGCAGTACTTC.

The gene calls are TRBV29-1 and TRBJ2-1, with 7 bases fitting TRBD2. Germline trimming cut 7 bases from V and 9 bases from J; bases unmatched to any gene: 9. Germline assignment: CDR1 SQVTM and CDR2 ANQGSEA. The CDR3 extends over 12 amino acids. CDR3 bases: TGCAGCGACCTCAGCGGGGCGGGTGAGCAGTTCTTC. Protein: CSDLSGAGEQFF.